This entry lists 7 T cell receptor beta chains sequenced from one sample in a study of blood T cell repertoires in COVID-19. Clones were sequenced by immunoSEQ multiplex PCR, and TCRdb holds only the in-frame ones, with some missing. The sample consists of about 190,000 clones, 70% to 90% of them appearing once. The sample was peripheral blood. The origin of the receptors is a woman older than 75 with acute or convalescent COVID-19.

The chain joins TRBV30 to TRBJ2-4; 9 nucleotides line up with TRBD2. Germline CDR1 is GTSNPN and CDR2 is SVGIG (reference sequence). CDR3 size: 15 residues. J gave up 11 bases and V 3 bases, and 14 bases lay outside the gene matches. This chain's CDR3 is CAWRATSGPSGFQYF. CDR3 DNA sequence: TGTGCCTGGAGAGCTACTAGCGGGCCATCAGGTTTTCAGTACTTC.

V gene TRBV4-2 combines with J gene TRBJ2-1; tentatively, D is TRBD2 (6 bases). Germline CDR1 LGHNA, CDR2 YNFKEQ. This CDR3 is built from 17 residues. V was pared by 2 bases and J by 0 bases, with 14 bases between. The CDR3 protein is CASSQRPGGNSYNEQFF. CDR3 in DNA: TGTGCCAGCAGCCAACGGCCAGGCGGGAACTCCTACAATGAGCAGTTCTTC.

This chain links TRBV5-1 with TRBJ1-4, with TRBD1 identical over 9 bases. Germline V gene lookup returns CDR1 SGHRS and CDR2 YFSETQ. The CDR3 is 18 residues long. J gave up 5 bases and V 4 bases, and 15 bases lay outside the gene matches. The CDR3 region has the DNA TGCGCCAGCAGCACGGGACAGGGAGGAGAAATGGGGAATGAAAAACTGTTTTTT. It specifies CASSTGQGGEMGNEKLFF.

The rearrangement links TRBV28 to TRBJ1-2; 8 bases align to TRBD1. In germline, CDR1 is MDHEN, CDR2 SYDVKM. The trim removed 6 bases at V and 4 bases at J, leaving 10 bases unmatched. The CDR3 extends over 15 amino acids. CDR3 sequence reads: CASRETGTGAYGYTF. The CDR3 DNA reads as TGTGCCAGCAGAGAGACCGGGACAGGAGCCTATGGCTACACCTTC.

The chain links TRBV9 to TRBJ1-6; 7 bases map to TRBD1. Trimming cost V 4 bases and J 7 bases; bases outside gene matches: 11. CDR3 size: 16 residues. Germline V CDR1 and CDR2: SGDLS, YYNGEE. CDR3 sequence (DNA): TGTGCCAGCAGCTCGAGGGGGGACAGTCCCAATTCACCCCTCCACTTT. Amino acids: CASSSRGDSPNSPLHF.

This sequence joins TRBV4-3 and TRBJ1-2; D remains ambiguous. Trimming took off 1 base at V and 8 bases at J, with 8 bases between the two ends. This CDR3 is 12 amino acids long. Germline assignment: CDR1 LGHNA and CDR2 YSLEER. Here the CDR3 DNA reads TGCGCCAGCAGCCAAGGGACGGGAGGCTACACCTTC. It is translated as CASSQGTGGYTF.

This clone has a handful of counts. The rearrangement joins TRBV18 to TRBJ2-2; 10 bases match TRBD1. Germline CDR1 and CDR2: KGHSH and LQKENI. The CDR3 has 15 amino acids. Losses at the gene ends were 1 base for V and 7 bases for J; bases not matched to a gene: 3. The CDR3 loop reads CASSPRQGAIGELFF. CDR3 bases: TGTGCCAGCTCACCACGACAGGGGGCCATCGGGGAGCTGTTTTTT.